What follows describes a single T cell receptor beta chain. This clonotype was seen more than once but under ten times. Its antigen is still unknown. There are no base qualities to consult, and no much larger clone falls within one base. Ficoll-Paque density gradient centrifugation was used to isolate PBMCs. This entry is derived from a study of T-cell memory formation after mild COVID-19 (dated by TCRdb to about 2021). With respect to the entire study: TCR sequence clusters from the two donors were found to be largely donor specific. In a couple of donors, T-cell clones that expanded and contracted after mild COVID-19 were followed by sequencing TCRalpha and TCRbeta repertoires longitudinally. Two young, previously healthy adult volunteers, one female and one male, were included in the cohort.

The germline ends are 15 bases apart after V is trimmed by 5 bases and J by 1 base. Per the germline V gene (reference sequence), SEHNR is the CDR1 and FQNEAQ is the CDR2. Reading from cysteine to phenylalanine, the CDR3 counts 15 amino acids. Only the CDR3 DNA stays, 45 bases, in frame from base 1. These reads were obtained on an Illumina NovaSeq 6000. TCRalpha and TCRbeta cDNA libraries were constructed by 5'RACE with constant-segment primers, with sample barcodes and unique molecular identifiers being introduced. RNA was extracted from every sample with Trizol reagent. Library amplification was performed in two PCR steps, and a second sample barcode and Illumina TruSeq adapters were introduced in the second step. Libraries were sequenced on an Illumina NovaSeq with 2 x 150 bp paired-end reads. As for the authors' bioinformatics: Demultiplexing of reads and collapsing into UMI-guided consensus sequences were performed with migec v1.2.7. Using mixcr v2.1.11, UMI consensuses were aligned to TRA and TRB V and J templates and then assembled into clonotypes. A clonotype was counted as expanded or contracted only when both edgeR and NoisET called the clonotype significant, with the noise models trained on biological replicates. For edgeR calls, a false discovery rate-adjusted p below 0.01 and a log2 fold-change threshold of 1 were applied. As an exploratory analysis of dynamics, PCA with hierarchical clustering was applied to max-normalized trajectories of the 1000 most abundant clonotypes. Each responding clone was given a CD4 or CD8 phenotype based on the CD4+ and CD8+ repertoires, which had been sequenced separately. In-frame beta chains were kept once TCRdb had trimmed the public reads at Q25 with fastp and called clones with MiXCR. Here each entry gathers all rows of one CDR3 protein and keeps the most common genes and DNA. The V and J calls and clone size are TCRdb's, not the authors'. In this sample the table shows approximately 430,000 distinct CDR3 sequences, 20% to 25% of which occur a single time. Over 10% of the sample is held by the ten biggest clonotypes.

What the work shows at the level of the full study, not this receptor alone: From day 15 to 85, contracting clones showed balanced CD4/CD8 phenotypes, whereas a second wave of clones that expanded from day 15 to 37 leaned towards CD4+. The second-wave clones that peaked on day 37 were not confirmed to be SARS-CoV-2 specific. The study included only two mild cases, and larger cohorts that include severe cases with pre-infection samples were judged to be necessary. Contracting CD4+ clones were located mainly in the CM and EM memory subsets, whereas CD8+ clones were found to be enriched in EMRA. The detection of some responding clones in pre-infection memory suggests that pre-existing cross-reactive memory T cells joined the SARS-CoV-2 response.

Sequencing input: PBMCs or a T cell subset sorted from them (not recorded which). The rearranged segments are TRBV7-9 and TRBJ2-7; TRBD1 could be the D gene, as 5 bases match. The origin of this receptor is an adult woman who had mild COVID-19 (a few samples of this study predate the infection). The sample titles of this study are shuffled in the database, so cell type and time point are left out; the donor was told from shared clones. The CDR3 region: CASSLTVDGSYEQYF. The DNA is as follows: TGTGCCAGCAGCCTGACAGTAGATGGTTCCTACGAGCAGTACTTC. Supplemented by the reference TRBV7-9 and TRBJ2-7 proteins around the CDR3, the complete variable domain is DTGVSQNPRHKITKRGQNVTFRCDPISEHNRLYWYRQTLGQGPEFLTYFQNEAQLEKSRLLSDRFSAERPKGSFSTLEIQRTEQGDSAMYLCASSLTVDGSYEQYFGPGTRLTVT.